This TCR beta chain was captured by sequencing in a study of shared clonotypes between healthy human individuals. The CDR3 loop spans 14 amino acids. Per germline, CDR1 SGHRS and CDR2 YFSETQ. Trimming took 2 bases from V and 2 from J, leaving 11 bases between them. In the naive CD8 group, cells lacked CD45RO and were positively selected for CCR7, so terminally differentiated effector memory CD45RA+ cells were left out. To note about this clone: At the DNA level, this CDR3 is encoded by other sequences in the same sample as well.

Original processing methods: Junction-only sequences without quality scores came from ImmunoSEQ, so filtering differed. Using immunoSEQ multiplex PCR, the repertoire was profiled, and TCRdb retains in-frame clones only, with some absent. The V and J calls and clone size are taken from that table; D and trimming were inferred from the DNA. The table lists approximately 2,200,000 clones, 93% of them singletons. The V gene is TRBV5-1, the J gene TRBJ2-7, with D perhaps assigned TRBD1 or TRBD2 (5 bases each). The receptor's source is a man in his late teens or twenties in good health. Some clones in this sample may be carry-over from other donors' samples. Sequencing was done on a sample of naive CD8+ T cells from PBMCs. CDR3 sequence: CASSFTGPPYEQYF. CDR3 nucleotide sequence: TGCGCCAGCAGCTTCACGGGGCCCCCCTACGAGCAGTACTTC. Complete variable domain (other parts from reference TRBV5-1 and TRBJ2-7): KAGVTQTPRYLIKTRGQQVTLSCSPISGHRSVSWYQQTPGQGLQFLFEYFSETQRNKGNFPGRFSGRQFSNSRSEMNVSTLELGDSALYLCASSFTGPPYEQYFGPGTRLTVT.